Shown below are 27 T cell receptor beta chains from a single sample sequenced in a study of shared clonotypes between healthy human individuals. In the naive CD8 group, cells lacked CD45RO and were positively selected for CCR7, so terminally differentiated effector memory CD45RA+ cells were left out. The protocol was immunoSEQ multiplex PCR, while the TCRdb copy is restricted to in-frame clones and leaves out a portion. The table lists about 680,000 clones, around 92% of them singletons, with about 24% in the top ten. The sequenced material came from naive CD8+ T cells sorted from blood. These receptor sequences come from a man aged 30 to 39 in good health.

The chain has TRBV11-3 and TRBJ2-1; 11 nucleotides line up with TRBD2. From germline, CDR1 is SGHNT and CDR2 YENEEA. Trimming cost V 4 bases and J 5 bases; bases outside gene matches: 7. CDR3 length: 16 amino acids. For the CDR3, the DNA is TGTGCCAGCAGCTACGGGACTAGCGGAACCAACAATGAGCAGTTCTTC. Translation: CASSYGTSGTNNEQFF. Using reference TRBV11-3 and TRBJ2-1 for the parts outside the CDR3, the full variable domain is EAGVVQSPRYKIIEKKQPVAFWCNPISGHNTLYWYLQNLGQGPELLIRYENEEAVDDSQLPKDRFSAERLKGVDSTLKIQPAELGDSAVYLCASSYGTSGTNNEQFFGPGTRLTVL.

CDR3 DNA sequence: TGTGCCAGCAGACGACTAGCGGGGAGCTCCTACGAGCAGTACTTC. It yields the protein CASRRLAGSSYEQYF. This chain joins TRBV6-6 and TRBJ2-7, with 11 bases aligning to TRBD2. V lost 6 bases to trimming and J lost 0 bases; unmatched junction nucleotides: 4. This CDR3 is 15 amino acids long. Germline lookup yields CDR1 MNHNY and CDR2 SVGAGI (reference sequence).

The gene calls are TRBV9 and TRBJ2-1; 7 bases fit TRBD1. The CDR3 loop spans 12 amino acids. Germline CDR1 and CDR2: SGDLS and YYNGEE. The ends lost 3 bases at V and 8 bases at J; junction bases unmatched: 2. CDR3 protein: CASSGQGYEQFF. The CDR3 nucleotides are TGTGCCAGCAGCGGACAGGGCTATGAGCAGTTCTTC.

This chain joins TRBV27 and TRBJ2-2; D possibly corresponds to TRBD2 (6 bases). Germline V gives CDR1 MNHEY, CDR2 SMNVEV (reference sequence). The CDR3 has 14 amino acids. V was cut by 5 bases and J by 2 bases, with 9 bases left in between. The CDR3 DNA reads TGTGCCAGCAGTCCGGGACTTAACACCGGGGAGCTGTTTTTT. It specifies CASSPGLNTGELFF.

The chain is built from TRBV7-8 and TRBJ2-1, with 9 bases fitting TRBD2. This CDR3 comprises 15 residues. Trimming at V came to 6 bases and at J to 8 bases, leaving 11 bases not matched to a gene. The germline V gene has CDR1 SGHVS and CDR2 FQNEAQ. CDR3 DNA sequence: TGTGCCAGCAGTCAGACCGGGACTAGCAGGGATGAGCAGTTCTTC. Translating gives CASSQTGTSRDEQFF. The variable domain in full, with the rest retrieved from reference TRBV7-8 and TRBJ2-1, is GAGVSQSPRYKVAKRGQDVALRCDPISGHVSLFWYQQALGQGPEFLTYFQNEAQLDKSGLPSDRFFAERPEGSVSTLKIQRTQQEDSAVYLCASSQTGTSRDEQFFGPGTRLTVL.

V is TRBV27 and J is TRBJ2-1; D ambiguous. The length of the CDR3 is 14 residues. Trimming removed 6 bases at V and 8 bases at J, with 17 bases between. The germline gives CDR1 MNHEY, CDR2 SMNVEV (reference sequence). In DNA form, the CDR3 reads TGTGCCAGCAGACAGACTCTTACTCGGGATGAGCAGTTCTTC. This translates into CASRQTLTRDEQFF.

In DNA, the CDR3 is TGCAGCGTCGAGACTAGCGGGAGCTTAGATGAGCAGTTCTTC. Amino acid sequence: CSVETSGSLDEQFF. The chain is built from TRBV29-1 and TRBJ2-1; 12 bases agree with TRBD2. The V gene's germline CDR1 is SQVTM and CDR2 ANQGSEA. CDR3 length: 14 residues. J gave up 8 bases and V 6 bases, and 8 bases lay outside the gene matches.

The chain joins TRBV28 to TRBJ2-6, with D unresolved. Trimming took off 1 base at V and 0 bases at J, with 7 bases between the two ends. This CDR3 has 16 amino acids. The germline gives CDR1 MDHEN, CDR2 SYDVKM. The chain's CDR3 is CASSLSVASGANVLTF. The CDR3 coding sequence is TGTGCCAGCAGTTTATCGGTGGCCTCTGGGGCCAACGTCCTGACTTTC.

A note on this clone: The sample carries other DNA sequences with the same CDR3. The J gene is TRBJ2-7, the V gene TRBV5-6; TRBD2 aligns across 7 bases. This CDR3 comprises 13 residues. In germline, CDR1 is SGHDT, CDR2 YYEEEE. V was pared by 0 bases and J by 4 bases, with 1 base of the junction left unmatched. The CDR3 bases are TGTGCCAGCAGCTTGGGCGGGGGTTACGAGCAGTACTTC. Protein product: CASSLGGGYEQYF. Together with reference TRBV5-6 and TRBJ2-7, the CDR3 gives the full variable domain: DAGVTQSPTHLIKTRGQQVTLRCSPKSGHDTVSWYQQALGQGPQFIFQYYEEEERQRGNFPDRFSGHQFPNYSSELNVNALLLGDSALYLCASSLGGGYEQYFGPGTRLTVT.

This clone was seen once. The chain recombines TRBV21-1 with TRBJ2-7. TRBV21-1 is classified as a pseudogene. This CDR3 is 13 amino acids long. CDR3 sequence: CASIRGLGGEQYF. DNA for the CDR3: TGTGCCAGCATTCGGGGCTTAGGCGGAGAGCAGTACTTC.

The V call is TRBV29-1, the J call TRBJ2-7; 8 bases fit TRBD2. The germline CDR1 and CDR2 sequences are SQVTM and ANQGSEA. Germline trimming cut 6 bases from V and 4 bases from J; bases unmatched to any gene: 11. This CDR3 spans 14 amino acids. The CDR3 reads CSVQSGGSFYEQYF. Written as DNA, the CDR3 is TGCAGCGTCCAAAGCGGGGGAAGTTTTTACGAGCAGTACTTC.

The chain combines TRBV11-2 with TRBJ2-7; possibly TRBD1 or TRBD2 for D (6 bases each). V gave up 5 bases and J gave up 5 bases, with 22 bases separating them. The CDR3 totals 16 residues. The germline CDR1 and CDR2 sequences are SGHAT and FQNNGV. The CDR3 DNA is TGTGCCAGCAGCGACAGACTTCTAGTAGGGGGGCACGAGCAGTACTTC. Amino acid sequence: CASSDRLLVGGHEQYF.

The chain is built from TRBV5-1 and TRBJ2-2, with 7 nucleotides matching TRBD2. Germline lookup yields CDR1 SGHRS and CDR2 YFSETQ. V was clipped by 0 bases and J by 5 bases; unmatched bases: 7. This CDR3 has 16 residues. CDR3 DNA sequence: TGCGCCAGCAGCTTGGCCGGGGGGTCTACTACCGGGGAGCTGTTTTTT. This gives the protein CASSLAGGSTTGELFF.

A word on this clone: This clone may be a read error of a much larger clone one base away. V and J are TRBV11-2 and TRBJ1-1; D gene uncertain. V was clipped by 5 bases and J by 2 bases, with 3 bases between them. This CDR3 spans 11 amino acids. Per germline, CDR1 SGHAT and CDR2 FQNNGV. For the CDR3, the DNA is TGTGCCAGCAGCCACAACACTGAAGCTTTCTTT. Protein product: CASSHNTEAFF.

The chain joins TRBV7-9 to TRBJ2-5, with 9 bases lining up with TRBD1. The germline CDR1 and CDR2 sequences are SEHNR and FQNEAQ (reference sequence). This CDR3 has 15 residues. V trimming: 4 bases; J trimming: 5 bases; junction bases outside the gene matches: 8. CDR3 nucleotides: TGTGCCAGCAGCTCGGGACAGGGTAACGGGGAGACCCAGTACTTC. Encoded protein: CASSSGQGNGETQYF.

The table lists this clone with a count of one. The chain links TRBV13 to TRBJ2-1; D gene uncertain. This CDR3 contains 15 residues. V dropped 1 base and J dropped 2 bases, with 9 bases sitting between them. Germline V CDR1 and CDR2: PRHDT, FYEKMQ (reference sequence). CDR3 sequence: CASSLVGLAYNEQFF. The DNA for the CDR3 is TGTGCCAGCAGCTTAGTGGGTCTAGCCTACAATGAGCAGTTCTTC.

The chain joins TRBV5-1 to TRBJ2-7; 13 nucleotides line up with TRBD2. Trimming at V came to 4 bases and at J to 2 bases, leaving 6 bases not matched to a gene. The CDR3 runs to 16 residues. Germline V gives CDR1 SGHRS, CDR2 YFSETQ. The CDR3 DNA is TGCGCCAGCAGCCGGGGACTAGCGGGAATGCCCTACGAGCAGTACTTC. Its protein is CASSRGLAGMPYEQYF.

The chain carries TRBV29-1 and TRBJ1-1; D call uncertain. Germline-derived CDR1 and CDR2 are SQVTM and ANQGSEA. The CDR3 spans 12 residues. V lost 6 bases and J 1 base, leaving 9 bases between the germline ends. DNA for the CDR3: TGCAGCGTATTCGACGGGAACACTGAAGCTTTCTTT. Translation gives CSVFDGNTEAFF.

The chain joins TRBV7-9 to TRBJ2-3, with D possibly matching TRBD2 (5 bases). The length of the CDR3 is 19 residues. V lost 1 base to trimming and J lost 10 bases, with 30 bases between them. Germline lookup yields CDR1 SEHNR and CDR2 FQNEAQ (reference sequence). CDR3 region: CASSLGTAPYLLSADPQYF. The CDR3 coding sequence is TGTGCCAGCAGCTTAGGGACTGCACCCTATCTGCTCTCGGCGGATCCGCAGTATTTT.

The J gene is TRBJ2-2, the V gene TRBV27, with D maybe TRBD2 (5 bases). The CDR3 has 14 amino acids. The V end lost 7 bases, the J end lost 3 bases, and 12 bases lay between the germline ends. CDR1 and CDR2 from the germline V gene are MNHEY and SMNVEV (reference sequence). CDR3 DNA sequence: TGTGCCAGCATTAAGGACGGGGACACCGGGGAGCTGTTTTTT. It encodes CASIKDGDTGELFF.

This chain connects TRBV28 to TRBJ2-7, with a weak D call TRBD2 (6 bases). The CDR3 extends over 14 amino acids. From germline, CDR1 is MDHEN and CDR2 SYDVKM. Trimming removed 5 bases at V and 4 bases at J, with 15 bases between. The CDR3: CASSPPHRGYEQYF. The CDR3 DNA reads TGTGCCAGCAGTCCCCCCCACCGGGGGTACGAGCAGTACTTC.

The rearrangement links TRBV10-3 to TRBJ1-2; D possibly corresponds to TRBD1 (5 bases). V gave up 2 bases and J gave up 2 bases, with 12 bases separating them. Germline loops: CDR1 ENHRY, CDR2 SYGVKD. This CDR3 comprises 15 residues. The CDR3 is CAISEAGYGNYGYTF. The CDR3 DNA follows: TGTGCCATCAGTGAGGCAGGGTATGGAAACTATGGCTACACCTTC.

This clone was recorded a few times. The chain recombines TRBV7-9 with TRBJ2-5; 11 bases align to TRBD2. Germline V gene lookup returns CDR1 SEHNR and CDR2 FQNEAQ (reference sequence). V shed 5 bases and J 5 bases; nucleotides not matched to a gene: 10. This CDR3 has 16 residues. The CDR3 protein is CASSPPLAGGGETQYF. For the CDR3, the DNA is TGTGCCAGCAGCCCCCCGCTAGCGGGAGGTGGGGAGACCCAGTACTTC.

V is TRBV7-9 and J is TRBJ2-1; D call uncertain. The CDR3 contains 13 residues. V lost 1 base and J lost 6, with 7 bases in between. Per germline, CDR1 SEHNR and CDR2 FQNEAQ (reference sequence). The DNA for the CDR3 is TGTGCCAGCAGCTTAGTTCTCTCCAATGAGCAGTTCTTC. Its protein is CASSLVLSNEQFF.

The J gene is TRBJ2-3, the V gene TRBV30, with TRBD2 identical over 7 bases. The CDR3 totals 15 residues. Germline-derived CDR1 and CDR2 are GTSNPN and SVGIG (reference sequence). The V gene end was trimmed by 2 bases and the J gene end by 0 bases; junction bases not matched to a gene: 5. In nucleotides, the CDR3 is TGTGCCTGGAGTCCCGGGACTAAAAGCACAGATACGCAGTATTTT. It translates to CAWSPGTKSTDTQYF.

CDR3 sequence: CASSDVTSGTHYNEQFF. The CDR3 DNA reads as TGCGCCAGCAGTGATGTAACTAGCGGGACCCACTACAATGAGCAGTTCTTC. The chain is built from TRBV10-1 and TRBJ2-1; 10 bases are a match to TRBD2. J was trimmed by 3 bases and V by 3 bases; bases with no gene match: 8. The CDR3 spans 17 residues. Germline CDR1 is WNHNN and CDR2 is SYGVQD (reference sequence).

The V gene is TRBV28, the J gene TRBJ1-6; D perhaps matches TRBD1 (5 bases). The CDR3 spans 15 residues. CDR1 is MDHEN and CDR2 is SYDVKM in the germline V gene. Trimming took off 8 bases at V and 5 bases at J, with 16 bases between the two ends. The CDR3 loop is CASDRSELNNSPLHF. The CDR3 DNA reads as TGTGCCAGCGACAGATCCGAACTTAATAATTCACCCCTCCACTTT.